A single TCR beta chain is shown here with its context. The antigen is not known. Sequencing relied on immunoSEQ assay v3.0, run at survey level. The assay was immunoSEQ multiplex PCR, and TCRdb's table has in-frame clones only and misses some. The sample shows approximately 19,000 clones, under 85% of them seen only once. This sample is part of a study of long-term antiretroviral therapy in people with HIV. Whole-study results and caveats: Narrower CDR3 length ranges marked HIV repertoires relative to controls.

The CDR3 totals 12 residues. Trimming shortened V by 7 bases and J by 1 base, and 6 bases separated the two germline ends. V is TRBV5-7 and J is TRBJ1-5, with unresolved D. TRBV5-7 belongs to the ORF category, with a function that is uncertain. This sequence originates from a woman aged 40 to 50 with HIV. Material: unsorted PBMCs, obtained 2.3 years after starting antiretroviral therapy. The CDR3 loop is CASPRSNQPQHF. The CDR3 coding sequence is TGTGCCAGCCCCAGAAGCAATCAGCCCCAGCATTTT.